The 7 T cell receptor beta chains presented below share a single source sample, sequenced in a study of blood T cell repertoires in COVID-19 (dated by TCRdb to 2020 to 2021). The library was built by means of the immunoSEQ multiplex PCR assay. TCRdb retrieved this table from immuneACCESS and kept in-frame rearrangements only. Not all clones are present; in checked studies, unresolved V genes account for under half, and no reason is known for the remainder. Across this sample there are roughly 280,000 clones, with about nine tenths seen only once. In total, the top ten clones hold approximately 10% of the sample. The sample taken for sequencing was peripheral blood. Receptors originate from a woman in her twenties or thirties with COVID-19, enrolled during active disease.

This chain connects TRBV21-1 to TRBJ2-1; the table gives TRBD1 as D, unverified against the DNA. TRBV21-1 is labeled a pseudogene. The CDR3 runs to 15 residues. In DNA form, the CDR3 reads TGTGCCAGTCTACGGGGGGGGACAGGGTGTTTTGTTGGGTTCTTC. Translating gives CASLRGGTGCFVGFF.

The chain uses TRBV12-2 and TRBJ2-6; the table's D gene call, TRBD1, was not cross checked with the DNA. TRBV12-2 has pseudogene status. CDR3 length: 17 residues. CDR3 nucleotide sequence: TGTGCAAGTCGCCCCGGGACAGGAGACTCTGGGGCCAACGTCCTGACTTTC. Protein: CASRPGTGDSGANVLTF.

This clone was seen only a few times. The chain links TRBV23-1 to TRBJ1-6; weak D call: TRBD1 (5 bases). TRBV23-1 is classed as an ORF, of uncertain function. The ends were cut back, 4 bases at V and 7 bases at J, with 8 bases in the middle. This CDR3 spans 13 amino acids. The CDR3 DNA follows: TGCGCCAGCAGTCGGGGCAGAAATTCACCCCTCCACTTT. Protein product: CASSRGRNSPLHF.

This chain connects TRBV7-3 to TRBJ2-6; TRBD2 agrees at 7 bases. This CDR3 has 19 residues. Trimming at V came to 2 bases and at J to 2 bases, leaving 12 bases not matched to a gene. CDR1 is SGHTA and CDR2 is FQGTGA in the germline V gene. The CDR3 DNA sequence: TGTGCCAGCAGCTTAGGGTATAGCGGGTCCCTCGCTGGGGCCAACGTCCTGACTTTC. This encodes CASSLGYSGSLAGANVLTF. Full variable domain (rest looked up from reference TRBV7-3 and TRBJ2-6): GAGVSQTPSNKVTEKGKYVELRCDPISGHTALYWYRQSLGQGPEFLIYFQGTGAADDSGLPNDRFFAVRPEGSVSTLKIQRTERGDSAVYLCASSLGYSGSLAGANVLTFGAGSRLTVL.

The chain carries TRBV2 and TRBJ2-3; 12 nucleotides align to TRBD2. Germline V gene sequence: CDR1 SNHLY, CDR2 FYNNEI. The junction had 9 bases not matched to a gene; V was cut back by 5 bases and J by 3 bases. The CDR3 spans 17 residues. DNA of the CDR3: TGTGCCAGCAGTCGACTAGCGGGAGATTGGGAGACAGATACGCAGTATTTT. This gives the protein CASSRLAGDWETDTQYF.

The chain has TRBV19 and TRBJ2-3, with TRBD1 matching 8 bases. V trimming: 4 bases; J trimming: 1 base; junction bases outside the gene matches: 4. Germline V gene lookup returns CDR1 LNHDA and CDR2 SQIVND (reference sequence). This CDR3 comprises 15 residues. In nucleotides, the CDR3 is TGTGCCAGTAGTAGTTCGGGACAGGGCACAGATACGCAGTATTTT. Encoded protein: CASSSSGQGTDTQYF. The complete variable domain, with remaining parts taken from reference TRBV19 and TRBJ2-3, reads DGGITQSPKYLFRKEGQNVTLSCEQNLNHDAMYWYRQDPGQGLRLIYYSQIVNDFQKGDIAEGYSVSREKKESFPLTVTSAQKNPTAFYLCASSSSGQGTDTQYFGPGTRLTVL.

The chain links TRBV19 to TRBJ2-2; a possible D gene is TRBD1 (6 bases). CDR3 size: 15 residues. In germline, CDR1 is LNHDA, CDR2 SQIVND (reference sequence). Trimming left V 3 bases short and J 6 bases short, with 14 bases between. CDR3 coding DNA: TGTGCCAGTAGTATCGGGACCCCAGGGGCCGGGGAGCTGTTTTTT. Its protein is CASSIGTPGAGELFF.